This TCR beta chain was sequenced during a study of blood T cell repertoires in COVID-19. Study-level information: The United States, Italy and Spain supplied acute and convalescent COVID-19 samples. Nucleic acid was either cDNA or gDNA, and it came from T cells, B-cell-depleted T cells, or PBMCs.

The CDR3 length is 16 residues. The germline V and J ends were trimmed by 1 base and 2 bases, with 12 bases remaining between them. Per the germline V gene, CDR1 is SNHLY and CDR2 is FYNNEI. Study processing details: Amplification from reference gene primers served as the basis for estimated nucleated cell counts. Assay: immunoSEQ multiplex PCR; the TCRdb copy retains only in-frame clones and omits some. V and J calls and clone size are given by that table; D and trimming were obtained from the DNA. Of 100,000 or so clones listed, roughly 89% were seen once; the top ten hold under 2%. Followed longitudinally, the Seattle patients had been enrolled during active infection.

The sample taken for sequencing was peripheral blood. V usage is TRBV2 and J usage is TRBJ1-5, with a weak D call TRBD1 (6 bases). This sequence originates from a woman between 45 and 65 years old with COVID-19, enrolled during active disease. The CDR3 here is CASSEGGRRGNQPQHF. DNA for the CDR3: TGTGCCAGCAGTGAAGGGGGGCGCAGGGGCAATCAGCCCCAGCATTTT. Supplemented by reference TRBV2 and TRBJ1-5, the full variable domain reads EPEVTQTPSHQVTQMGQEVILRCVPISNHLYFYWYRQILGQKVEFLVSFYNNEISEKSEIFDDQFSVERPDGSNFTLKIRSTKLEDSAMYFCASSEGGRRGNQPQHFGDGTRLSIL.